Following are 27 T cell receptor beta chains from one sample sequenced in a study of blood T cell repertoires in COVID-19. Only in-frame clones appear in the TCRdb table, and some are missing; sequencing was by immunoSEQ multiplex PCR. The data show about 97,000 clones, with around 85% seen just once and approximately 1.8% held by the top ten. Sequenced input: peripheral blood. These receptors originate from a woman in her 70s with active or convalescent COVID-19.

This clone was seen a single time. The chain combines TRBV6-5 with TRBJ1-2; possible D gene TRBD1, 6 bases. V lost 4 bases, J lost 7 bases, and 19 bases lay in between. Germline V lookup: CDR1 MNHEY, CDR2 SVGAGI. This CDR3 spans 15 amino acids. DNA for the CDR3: TGTGCCAGCAGTTTTGCGTCGACAGGCCGGTTTGGCTACACCTTC. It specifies CASSFASTGRFGYTF.

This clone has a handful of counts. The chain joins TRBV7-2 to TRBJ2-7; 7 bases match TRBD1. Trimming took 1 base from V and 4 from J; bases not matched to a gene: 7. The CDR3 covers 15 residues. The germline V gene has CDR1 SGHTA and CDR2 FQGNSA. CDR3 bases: TGTGCCAGCAGCTTAGTCGGGACAGAGTCTTACGAGCAGTACTTC. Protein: CASSLVGTESYEQYF.

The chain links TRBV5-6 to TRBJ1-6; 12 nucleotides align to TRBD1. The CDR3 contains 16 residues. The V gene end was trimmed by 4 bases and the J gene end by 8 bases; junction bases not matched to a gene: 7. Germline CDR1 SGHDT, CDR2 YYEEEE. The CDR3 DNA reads TGTGCCAGCAGCCCTGGGACAGGGGGCGGCCATTCACCCCTCCACTTT. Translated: CASSPGTGGGHSPLHF. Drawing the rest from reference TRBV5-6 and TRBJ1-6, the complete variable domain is DAGVTQSPTHLIKTRGQQVTLRCSPKSGHDTVSWYQQALGQGPQFIFQYYEEEERQRGNFPDRFSGHQFPNYSSELNVNALLLGDSALYLCASSPGTGGGHSPLHFGNGTRLTVT.

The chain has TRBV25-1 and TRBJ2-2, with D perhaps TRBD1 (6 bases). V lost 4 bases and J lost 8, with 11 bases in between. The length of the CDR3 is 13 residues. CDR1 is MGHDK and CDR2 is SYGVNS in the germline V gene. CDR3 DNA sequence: TGTGCCAGCAGTGGCGGACAGTTGGGGGAGCTGTTTTTT. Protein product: CASSGGQLGELFF.

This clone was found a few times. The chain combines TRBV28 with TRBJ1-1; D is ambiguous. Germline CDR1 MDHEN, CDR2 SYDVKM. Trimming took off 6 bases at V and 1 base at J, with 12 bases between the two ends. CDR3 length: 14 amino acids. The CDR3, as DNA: TGTGCCAGCAGGGCTAGACCGGGGAACACTGAAGCTTTCTTT. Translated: CASRARPGNTEAFF.

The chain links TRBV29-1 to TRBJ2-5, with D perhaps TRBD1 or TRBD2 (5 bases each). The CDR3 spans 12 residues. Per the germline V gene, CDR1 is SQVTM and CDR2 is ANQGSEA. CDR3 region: CTSGPVGETQYF. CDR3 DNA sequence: TGCACCTCGGGGCCCGTCGGAGAGACCCAGTACTTC.

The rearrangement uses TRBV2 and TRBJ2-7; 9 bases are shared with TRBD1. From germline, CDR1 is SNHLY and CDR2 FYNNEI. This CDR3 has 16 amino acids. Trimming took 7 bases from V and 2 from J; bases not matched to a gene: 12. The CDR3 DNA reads TGTGCCAGCACACAGAACCGGGACAGGGCAACCTACGAGCAGTACTTC. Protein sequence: CASTQNRDRATYEQYF.

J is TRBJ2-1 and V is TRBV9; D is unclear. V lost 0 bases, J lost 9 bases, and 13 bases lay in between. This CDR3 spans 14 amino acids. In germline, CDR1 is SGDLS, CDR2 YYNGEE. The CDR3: CASSVDPSFSEQFF. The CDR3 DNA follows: TGTGCCAGCAGCGTAGACCCTTCTTTTAGTGAGCAGTTCTTC.

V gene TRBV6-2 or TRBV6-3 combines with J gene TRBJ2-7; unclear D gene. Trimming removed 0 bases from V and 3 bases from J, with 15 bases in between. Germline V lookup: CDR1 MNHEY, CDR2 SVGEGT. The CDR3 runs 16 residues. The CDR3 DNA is TGTGCCAGCAGTTACTCGAGGCCAGAAGATCTCTACGAGCAGTACTTC. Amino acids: CASSYSRPEDLYEQYF.

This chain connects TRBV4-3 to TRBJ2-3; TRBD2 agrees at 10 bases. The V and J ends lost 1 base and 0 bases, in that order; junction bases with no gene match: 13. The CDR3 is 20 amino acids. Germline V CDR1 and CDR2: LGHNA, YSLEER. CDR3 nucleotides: TGCGCCAGCAGCCAAGCTGTATCCAGCGGGGGGGTCTATAGCACAGATACGCAGTATTTT. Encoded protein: CASSQAVSSGGVYSTDTQYF.

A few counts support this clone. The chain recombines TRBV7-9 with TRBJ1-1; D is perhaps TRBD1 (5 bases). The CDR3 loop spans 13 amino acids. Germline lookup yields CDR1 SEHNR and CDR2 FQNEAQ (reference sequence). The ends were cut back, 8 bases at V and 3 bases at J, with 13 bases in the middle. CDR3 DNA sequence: TGTGCCAGCCGCGCCGGGACTTACACTGAAGCTTTCTTT. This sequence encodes CASRAGTYTEAFF.

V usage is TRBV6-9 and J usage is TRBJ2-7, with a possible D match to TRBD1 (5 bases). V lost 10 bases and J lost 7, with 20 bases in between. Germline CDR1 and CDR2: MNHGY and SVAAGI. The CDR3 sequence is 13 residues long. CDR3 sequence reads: CATDADTSREQYF. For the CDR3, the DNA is TGTGCCACCGATGCGGACACCTCGCGGGAGCAGTACTTC.

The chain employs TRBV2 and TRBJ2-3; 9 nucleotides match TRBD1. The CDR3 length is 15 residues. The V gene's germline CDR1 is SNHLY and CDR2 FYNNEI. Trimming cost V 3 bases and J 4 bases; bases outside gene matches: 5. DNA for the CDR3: TGTGCCAGCAGTGACACAGGGGGCGCCGCAGATACGCAGTATTTT. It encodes CASSDTGGAADTQYF.

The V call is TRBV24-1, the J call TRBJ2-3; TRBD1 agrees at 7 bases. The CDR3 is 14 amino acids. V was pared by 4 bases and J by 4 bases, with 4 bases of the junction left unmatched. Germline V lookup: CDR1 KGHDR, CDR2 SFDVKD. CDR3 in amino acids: CATSEWQGADTQYF. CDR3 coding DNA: TGTGCCACCAGTGAGTGGCAGGGGGCAGATACGCAGTATTTT.

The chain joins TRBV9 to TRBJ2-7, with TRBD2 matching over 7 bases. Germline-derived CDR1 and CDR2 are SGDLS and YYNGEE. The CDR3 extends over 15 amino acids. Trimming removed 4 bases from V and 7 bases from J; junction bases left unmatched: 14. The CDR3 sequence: CASSPGLDLGKEQYF. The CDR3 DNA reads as TGTGCCAGCAGCCCCGGACTAGATCTGGGGAAGGAGCAGTACTTC.

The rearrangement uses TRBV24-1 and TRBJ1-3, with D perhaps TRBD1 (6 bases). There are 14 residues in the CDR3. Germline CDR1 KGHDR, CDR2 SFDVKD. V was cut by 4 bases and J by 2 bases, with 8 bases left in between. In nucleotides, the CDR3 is TGTGCCACCAGTGACCCAGGGGCTGGAAACACCATATATTTT. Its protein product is CATSDPGAGNTIYF.

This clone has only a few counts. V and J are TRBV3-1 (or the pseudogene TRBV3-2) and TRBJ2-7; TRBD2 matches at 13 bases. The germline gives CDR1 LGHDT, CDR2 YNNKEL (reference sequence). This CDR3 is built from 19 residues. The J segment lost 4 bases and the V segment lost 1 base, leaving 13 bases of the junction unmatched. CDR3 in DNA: TGTGCCAGCAGCCAAGGTGTGACTAGCGGGAGGACTTATTTATACGAGCAGTACTTC. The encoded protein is CASSQGVTSGRTYLYEQYF.

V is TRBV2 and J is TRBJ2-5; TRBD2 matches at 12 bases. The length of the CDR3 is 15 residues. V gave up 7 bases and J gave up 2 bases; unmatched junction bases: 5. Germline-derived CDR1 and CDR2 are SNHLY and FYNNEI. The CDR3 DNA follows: TGTGCCAGCATCGGACTAGCGGGGCCGCAAGAGACCCAGTACTTC. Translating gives CASIGLAGPQETQYF.

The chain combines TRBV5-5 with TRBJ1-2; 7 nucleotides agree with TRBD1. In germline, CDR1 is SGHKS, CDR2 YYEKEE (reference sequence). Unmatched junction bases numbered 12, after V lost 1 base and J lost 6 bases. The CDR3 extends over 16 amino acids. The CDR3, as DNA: TGTGCCAGCAGCTTGTATCAGGGGGTGAGGGAGAATGGCTACACCTTC. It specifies CASSLYQGVRENGYTF.

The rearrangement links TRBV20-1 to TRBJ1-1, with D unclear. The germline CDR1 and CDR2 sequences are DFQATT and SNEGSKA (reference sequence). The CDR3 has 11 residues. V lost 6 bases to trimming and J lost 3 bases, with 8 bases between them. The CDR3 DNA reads TGCAGTGCGCCGCAGGACACTGAAGCTTTCTTT. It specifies CSAPQDTEAFF.

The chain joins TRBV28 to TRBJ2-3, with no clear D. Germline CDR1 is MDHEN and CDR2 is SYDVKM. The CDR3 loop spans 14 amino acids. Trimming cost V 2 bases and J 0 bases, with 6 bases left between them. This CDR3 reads CASSLERSTDTQYF. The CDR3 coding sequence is TGTGCCAGCAGTTTAGAACGGAGCACAGATACGCAGTATTTT.

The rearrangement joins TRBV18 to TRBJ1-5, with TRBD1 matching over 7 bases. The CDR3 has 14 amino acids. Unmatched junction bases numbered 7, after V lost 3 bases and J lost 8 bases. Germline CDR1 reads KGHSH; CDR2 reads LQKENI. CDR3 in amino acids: CASSPSTGSEPQHF. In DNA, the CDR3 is TGTGCCAGCTCACCGTCGACAGGGTCGGAGCCCCAGCATTTT.

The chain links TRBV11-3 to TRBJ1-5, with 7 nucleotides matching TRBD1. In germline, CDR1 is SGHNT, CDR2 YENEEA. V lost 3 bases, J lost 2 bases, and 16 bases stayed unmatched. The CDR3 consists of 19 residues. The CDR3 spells CASSLRSRTGIRGNQPQHF. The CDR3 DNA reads TGTGCCAGCAGCTTGAGATCCAGGACAGGAATCCGGGGCAATCAGCCCCAGCATTTT.

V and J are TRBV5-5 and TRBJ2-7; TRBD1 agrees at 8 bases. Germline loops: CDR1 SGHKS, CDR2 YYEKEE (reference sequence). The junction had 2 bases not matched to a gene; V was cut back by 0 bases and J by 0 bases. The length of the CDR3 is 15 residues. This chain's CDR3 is CASSLATGVSYEQYF. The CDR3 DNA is TGTGCCAGCAGCTTGGCGACAGGGGTCTCCTACGAGCAGTACTTC.

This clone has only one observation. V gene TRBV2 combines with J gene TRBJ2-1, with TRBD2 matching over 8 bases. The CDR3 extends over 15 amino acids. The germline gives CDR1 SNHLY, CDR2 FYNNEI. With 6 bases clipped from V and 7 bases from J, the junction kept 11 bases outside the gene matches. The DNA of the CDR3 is TGTGCCAGCAGCCTAAGCGGGAGTAGCGGGAATGAGCAGTTCTTC. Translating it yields CASSLSGSSGNEQFF.

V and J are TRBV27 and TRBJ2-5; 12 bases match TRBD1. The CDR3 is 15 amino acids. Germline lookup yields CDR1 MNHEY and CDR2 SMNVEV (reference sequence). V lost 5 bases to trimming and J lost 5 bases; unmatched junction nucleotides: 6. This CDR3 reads CASSQGQGARETQYF. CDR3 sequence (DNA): TGTGCCAGCAGTCAGGGACAGGGGGCGCGGGAGACCCAGTACTTC.

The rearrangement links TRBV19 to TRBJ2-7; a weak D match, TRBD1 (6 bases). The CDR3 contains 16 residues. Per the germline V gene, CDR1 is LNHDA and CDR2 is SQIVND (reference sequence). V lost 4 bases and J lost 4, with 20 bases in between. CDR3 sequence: CASSNSRTAVTYEQYF. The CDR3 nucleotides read TGTGCCAGTAGTAACTCAAGGACAGCAGTGACTTACGAGCAGTACTTC.